Listed below are T cell receptor beta chains from one sample, sequenced in a study of cytomegalovirus exposure and HLA in healthy donors. Clones were read by immunoSEQ multiplex PCR, and TCRdb kept only the in-frame ones, dropping some. The sample has about 89,000 clones, around 77% seen once; the top ten hold roughly 3.6%. Input material: PBMCs. The receptors were sampled from a man aged 30 to 39 in good health and CMV-seronegative. The conserved cysteine and the conserved F or W are not part of the CDR3 here.

>TRBJ2-7|TRBV9
ASSVDDLDEQY
>TRBJ1-2|TRBV5-4
ASSSGQVYGYT
>TRBJ1-5|TRBV5-1
ASSYDRGKPLNQPQH
>TRBJ1-1|TRBV7-2
ASTLTGQDTEAF
>TRBJ2-3|TRBV7-2
ASSSLQGGERDTQY
>TRBJ2-1|TRBV7-6
ASSRYGEQF
>TRBJ2-2|TRBV7-9
ASSPVQGAPGELF
>TRBJ2-7|TRBV28
ASSFGDSLSYEQY
>TRBJ2-3|TRBV5-1
ASSLGTSMSTDTQY
>TRBJ1-4|TRBV15
ATSRDRGGSEEKLF
>TRBJ1-1|TRBV9
ASSPPPPGTEAF
>TRBJ1-2|TRBV7-2
ASSPSAGASYGYT
>TRBJ2-7|TRBV9
ASSPERGEQY
>TRBJ1-2|TRBV10-1
ASSESTGVGYT